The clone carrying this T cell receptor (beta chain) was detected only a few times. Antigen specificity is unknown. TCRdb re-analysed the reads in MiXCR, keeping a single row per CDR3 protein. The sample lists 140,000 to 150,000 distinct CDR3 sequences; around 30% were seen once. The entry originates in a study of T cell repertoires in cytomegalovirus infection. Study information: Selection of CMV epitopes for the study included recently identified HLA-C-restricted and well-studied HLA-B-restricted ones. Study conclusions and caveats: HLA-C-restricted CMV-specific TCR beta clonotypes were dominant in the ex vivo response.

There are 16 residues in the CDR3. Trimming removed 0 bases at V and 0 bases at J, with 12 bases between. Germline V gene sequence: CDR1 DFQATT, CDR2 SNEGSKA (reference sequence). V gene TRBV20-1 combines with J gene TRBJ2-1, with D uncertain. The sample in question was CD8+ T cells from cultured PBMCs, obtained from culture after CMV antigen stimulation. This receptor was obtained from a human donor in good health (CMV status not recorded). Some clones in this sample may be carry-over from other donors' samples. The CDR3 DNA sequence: TGCAGTGCTAGAGAACCATTAAGCAGCTCCTACAATGAGCAGTTCTTC. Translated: CSAREPLSSSYNEQFF.